Listed here is a single T cell receptor (beta chain). Germline V gene lookup returns CDR1 SGHTA and CDR2 FQGNSA. The CDR3 is made up of 13 amino acids. V was trimmed by 0 bases and J by 5 bases, leaving 6 bases between them. The record originates from a study of control samples from healthy donors and cancer patients. Assay used: immunoSEQ multiplex PCR; TCRdb lists only in-frame clones, some missing. The table has 120,000 to 150,000 clones, 80% to 95% seen once; the top ten hold 5.8%. V usage is TRBV7-2 and J usage is TRBJ2-3; D uncertain. The sequence was obtained from a man in his late teens or twenties in good health. Sequenced sample: blood. The CDR3 DNA follows: TGTGCCAGCAGCTTAGCCCGCATAGATACGCAGTATTTT. It encodes CASSLARIDTQYF.